This T cell receptor (beta chain) was found in a study of cytomegalovirus exposure and HLA in healthy donors. The study, taken as a whole, reports: Most of the CMV-associated TCR beta chains (in a later analysis) appeared to be HLA-restricted. Analyses of presence/absence relied on an assumption of roughly uniform sequencing depth across donors.

In the PCR, 60 Vbeta and 13 Jbeta primers were used. Using immunoSEQ multiplex PCR, the repertoire was profiled, and TCRdb retains in-frame clones only, with some absent. The sample yields about 190,000 clones, 84% seen once. Germline CDR1 is SGHNT and CDR2 is YYREEE (reference sequence). Between the trimmed V and J ends, which lost 6 bases and 2 bases, there was a span of 11 bases. The CDR3 has 13 amino acids. Healthy bone marrow donors formed the donor group. With respect to this clone: Its antigen is not identified.

The TCR originated in a boy younger than 18 in good health and CMV-seronegative. This chain connects TRBV5-4 to TRBJ1-1, with no clear D. Sequencing was performed on PBMCs. The CDR3 reads CASNPGRNTEAFF. CDR3 bases: TGTGCCAGCAACCCGGGTCGAAACACTGAAGCTTTCTTT.